This T cell receptor beta chain was recorded in a study of blood T cell repertoires in COVID-19. Study background: Nucleic acid was either cDNA or gDNA, and it came from T cells, B-cell-depleted T cells, or PBMCs.

Authors' methods: Reference gene primer amplification in the assay estimated nucleated cell counts. The repertoire was sequenced with immunoSEQ multiplex PCR; TCRdb's copy has only in-frame clones and lacks some. V and J calls and clone size are as listed in that table; D and trimming were resolved from the DNA. Of 110,000 or so clones in the sample, approximately 81% were seen once. The trim removed 4 bases at V and 4 bases at J, leaving 3 bases unmatched. The CDR3 is 15 residues long. Germline V gene data show CDR1 as SGHTA and CDR2 as FQGNSA. Sequenced sample: peripheral blood. The receptor was derived from a human donor in a cohort sampled during active COVID-19. The chain employs TRBV7-2 and TRBJ2-3; 12 bases agree with TRBD2. The CDR3 DNA is TGTGCCAGCAGCTGGACTAGCGGGGTGGCAGATACGCAGTATTTT. Translated: CASSWTSGVADTQYF.